Listed below are T cell receptor beta chains from one sample, sequenced in a study of beta chain features in type 1 diabetes. Libraries were prepared by immunoSEQ multiplex PCR; TCRdb keeps only in-frame clonotypes and omits some of them. Here the sample spans approximately 300,000 clones, approximately 9.9% being singletons. Sequencing was done on a sample of naive CD4+ T cells from blood. The receptor source for this set is a woman aged 30 to 39 in good health. Each CDR3 is given with its conserved first and last residue.

j_gene | v_gene | CDR3aa
TRBJ1-2 | TRBV21-1 | CASSLYAGQDRQGYTF
TRBJ2-3 | TRBV5-4 | CASSFGTETDTQYF
TRBJ2-1 | TRBV5-1 | CASRPGQSDNEQFF
TRBJ2-5 | TRBV7-8 | CASSVGTSGIETQYF
TRBJ2-5 | TRBV9 | CASSPGTPTETQYF
TRBJ2-3 | TRBV9 | CASSVEEGLHTDTQYF
TRBJ2-3 | TRBV11-2 | CASSDGETLTSSTDTQYF
TRBJ1-4 | TRBV27 | CASRPGALNEKLFF
TRBJ2-2 | TRBV11-3 | CASSLGGQGNTGELFF
TRBJ2-1 | TRBV7-3 | CASRRSSGSYNEQFF
TRBJ1-3 | TRBV5-1 | CASSPTGISGNTIYF
TRBJ2-3 | TRBV7-3 | CASSKTGTGLTDTQYF
TRBJ2-2 | TRBV11-2 | CASSLIDTGELFF
TRBJ1-5 | TRBV28 | CASSSGQGDQPQHF
TRBJ2-1 | TRBV7-9 | CASSLTGGGNNEQFF
TRBJ2-2 | TRBV4-3 | CASSPSGTANTGELFF
TRBJ2-2 | TRBV30 | CAWSVSRLKNTGELFF
TRBJ1-5 | TRBV6-5 | CASSSPGRNQPQHF
TRBJ1-1 | TRBV7-9 | CASSTGTGEAFF
TRBJ2-2 | TRBV19 | CASSTTSARGAGELFF
TRBJ2-5 | TRBV7-3 | CASSAPGTAETQYF
TRBJ2-5 | TRBV7-2 | CASSSRTSGSIKTQYF
TRBJ2-5 | TRBV6-6 | CASSQPSGNGETQYF
TRBJ2-7 | TRBV5-1 | CASSLDGQGTYEQYF
TRBJ1-5 | TRBV19 | CASSIFSQPQHF
TRBJ1-5 | TRBV30 | CAWGQRLNQPQHF
TRBJ2-7 | TRBV7-2 | CASSLEQGIPSSGRYEQYF
TRBJ1-1 | TRBV18 | CASSSGTGYEAFF
TRBJ2-1 | TRBV2 | CASSGLNEQFF
TRBJ2-3 | TRBV9 | CASTSGSRSDTQYF
TRBJ1-5 | TRBV19 | CASSIRTGGQPQHF
TRBJ2-1 | TRBV14 | CASSHRAHNEQFF
TRBJ2-3 | TRBV6-1 | CASGTSGGDTQYF
TRBJ2-1 | TRBV11-3 | CASSLEAGVSSEQFF
TRBJ2-7 | TRBV29-1 | CSVDGQGSHEQYF
TRBJ2-1 | TRBV5-1 | CASSLGGQGVSEQFF
TRBJ1-2 | TRBV28 | CASSFSYQGVHGYTF
TRBJ2-7 | TRBV27 | CASSSGSSYEQYF
TRBJ2-6 | TRBV25-1 | CASSEGHTSGANVLTF
TRBJ1-1 | TRBV18 | CASSPPFGTGVTEAFF
TRBJ2-7 | TRBV28 | CASSPAGRSYEQYF
TRBJ1-1 | TRBV29-1 | CSVGQAVNTEAFF
TRBJ2-2 | TRBV15 | CATSNRLTGRNTGELFF
TRBJ1-2 | TRBV7-2 | CASSFGTAAPYGYTF
TRBJ2-1 | TRBV7-2 | CASKGLAGANEQFF
TRBJ2-2 | TRBV29-1 | CSAQWGRKMFF
TRBJ2-7 | TRBV7-8 | CASSLVQGVYEQYF
TRBJ2-7 | TRBV19 | CASSFPGGYYEQYF
TRBJ2-1 | TRBV28 | CASNVGQGGGNEQFF
TRBJ2-2 | TRBV4-3 | CASSQHSGDGTGELFF
TRBJ1-2 | TRBV20-1 | CSATRDNGYTF
TRBJ2-1 | TRBV7-3 | CASSSKGASGIYEQFF
TRBJ2-7 | TRBV28 | CATGRETYEQYF
TRBJ2-1 | TRBV30 | CAWSPMTSGSYNEQFF
TRBJ2-1 | TRBV2 | CASSTSGNFNEQFF